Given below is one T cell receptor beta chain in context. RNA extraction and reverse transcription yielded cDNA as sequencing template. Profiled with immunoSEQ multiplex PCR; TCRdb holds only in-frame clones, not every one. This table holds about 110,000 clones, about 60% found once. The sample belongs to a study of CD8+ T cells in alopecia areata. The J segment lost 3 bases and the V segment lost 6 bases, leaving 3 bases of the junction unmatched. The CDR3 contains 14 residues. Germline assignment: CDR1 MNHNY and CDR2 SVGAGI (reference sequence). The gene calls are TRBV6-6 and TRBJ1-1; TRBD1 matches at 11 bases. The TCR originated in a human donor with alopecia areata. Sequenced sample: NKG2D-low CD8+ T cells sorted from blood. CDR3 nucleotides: TGTGCCAGCAGGACGGGACAGGGGGACACTGAAGCTTTCTTT. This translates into CASRTGQGDTEAFF.